These T cell receptor beta chains were read from a single sample in a study of a mutant IDH1 vaccine in newly diagnosed glioma. The table came from immunoSEQ multiplex PCR; TCRdb's copy has only in-frame clones and leaves some out. The sample holds over 55,000 clones, about 89% seen once. For these TCRs, the target antigens are not known. Source: PBMCs, taken from a glioma patient whose treatment included an IDH1 peptide vaccine. The source is a man aged 40-49 years with glioma. Each CDR3 is given with its conserved first and last residue. Each record gives: clone size, D gene, J gene, V gene, CDR3 protein, CDR3 DNA. A D gene is named only where the DNA matches it firmly. Size is omitted from some rows. Given values are once, few, many or a class for expanded clones.

once	TRBD1	TRBJ2-4	TRBV30	CALDRGGNIQYF	TGTGCCTTAGACAGGGGGGGTAACATTCAGTACTTC
NA	TRBD2	TRBJ2-2	TRBV28	CASSPRGGIANTGELFF	TGTGCCAGCAGCCCGCGGGGGGGGATAGCGAACACCGGGGAGCTGTTTTTT
few	TRBD2	TRBJ2-1	TRBV4-1	CASSAQDRAGGLGEQFF	TGCGCCAGCAGCGCCCAGGATAGGGCGGGGGGCCTCGGTGAGCAGTTCTTC
NA	NA	TRBJ2-6	TRBV19	CASSIPSSGANVLTF	TGTGCCAGTAGTATCCCTTCCTCTGGGGCCAACGTCCTGACTTTC
NA	TRBD2	TRBJ2-1	TRBV9	CASSVTGLAGVWDEQFF	TGTGCCAGCAGCGTCACCGGACTAGCGGGAGTGTGGGATGAGCAGTTCTTC
NA	NA	TRBJ2-1	TRBV6-1	CASSGKTARRGYNEQFF	TGTGCCAGCAGTGGGAAGACAGCCCGTAGGGGATACAATGAGCAGTTCTTC
NA	NA	TRBJ1-1	TRBV5-1	CASRMYMNTEAFF	TGCGCCAGCAGAATGTACATGAACACTGAAGCTTTCTTT
NA	NA	TRBJ2-3	TRBV7-8	CASSSVGATDTQYF	TGTGCCAGCAGCTCCGTGGGAGCCACAGATACGCAGTATTTT
NA	NA	TRBJ1-1	TRBV28	CASRPGRRSTEAFF	TGTGCCAGCAGGCCGGGACGGAGGAGCACTGAAGCTTTCTTT
NA	TRBD2	TRBJ2-1	TRBV10-3	CAISESAGGRNEQFF	TGTGCCATCAGTGAGTCTGCGGGGGGGCGAAATGAGCAGTTCTTC
NA	NA	TRBJ1-1	TRBV28	CASSPVGGRRNTEAFF	TGTGCCAGCAGTCCTGTTGGGGGACGGCGGAACACTGAAGCTTTCTTT
once	NA	TRBJ1-6	TRBV11-2	CASQGRGNSPLHF	TGTGCCAGCCAGGGCAGGGGCAATTCACCCCTCCACTTT
NA	TRBD2	TRBJ2-2	TRBV28	CASRPGTRDTGELFF	TGTGCCAGCAGGCCCGGGACTAGAGATACCGGGGAGCTGTTTTTT
NA	NA	TRBJ1-6	TRBV7-8	CASSSEYSPLHF	TGTGCCAGCAGCTCTGAATATTCACCCCTCCACTTT
NA	TRBD1	TRBJ1-1	TRBV29-1	CSATGTGEAEAFF	TGCAGCGCTACCGGGACAGGGGAAGCTGAAGCTTTCTTT
NA	NA	TRBJ1-5	TRBV19	CASSPTSIRDQPQHF	TGTGCCAGTAGCCCCACATCGATAAGGGATCAGCCCCAGCATTTT
NA	TRBD1	TRBJ1-2	TRBV18	CASSPLPGQPFSSNYGYTF	TGTGCCAGCTCACCACTTCCGGGACAGCCGTTTTCATCTAACTATGGCTACACCTTC
NA	NA	TRBJ2-5	TRBV6-6	CASSPSRQYQETQYF	TGTGCCAGCAGTCCTTCTCGACAGTACCAAGAGACCCAGTACTTC
NA	TRBD1	TRBJ1-1	TRBV6-6	CALRPPGQMNTEAFF	TGTGCCTTGAGACCCCCGGGACAGATGAACACTGAAGCTTTCTTT
NA	NA	TRBJ1-3	TRBV4-2	CASSQSPLGLGSGNTIYF	TGTGCCAGCAGCCAAAGCCCCCTGGGGTTGGGCTCTGGAAACACCATATATTTT
NA	NA	TRBJ1-2	TRBV29-1	CSLLLLGGGGYTF	TGCAGCCTATTGCTCCTAGGGGGTGGAGGCTACACCTTC
once	NA	TRBJ2-7	TRBV2	CASSEVPTGTIYEQYF	TGTGCCAGCAGTGAAGTCCCTACCGGGACGATCTACGAGCAGTACTTC
once	NA	TRBJ2-1	TRBV4-3	CARVLGHYNEQFF	TGCGCCAGGGTACTGGGCCACTACAATGAGCAGTTCTTC
NA	TRBD1	TRBJ2-1	TRBV7-2	CASSLGLRQGVNEQFF	TGTGCCAGCAGCTTAGGGTTACGACAGGGGGTCAATGAGCAGTTCTTC
NA	NA	TRBJ2-5	TRBV21-1	CASSTARGQETQYF	TGTGCCAGCAGCACGGCGCGGGGGCAAGAGACCCAGTACTTC
once	NA	TRBJ2-1	TRBV6-1	CASTKVWGSYNEQFF	TGTGCCAGCACTAAGGTGTGGGGTTCCTACAATGAGCAGTTCTTC
NA	NA	TRBJ1-5	TRBV2	CASSESRGINQPQHF	TGTGCCAGCAGTGAGTCCAGGGGAATCAATCAGCCCCAGCATTTT
NA	NA	TRBJ2-3	TRBV7-6	CASSLESGPRPSTDTQYF	TGTGCCAGCAGCTTAGAGAGCGGCCCCCGTCCTAGCACAGATACGCAGTATTTT
once	TRBD2	TRBJ2-1	TRBV5-1	CASSPGLAGGHEQFF	TGCGCCAGCAGCCCGGGACTAGCGGGAGGGCATGAGCAGTTCTTC
NA	NA	TRBJ1-3	TRBV7-2	CASSRGAPGNTIYF	TGTGCCAGCAGCCGCGGGGCCCCGGGAAACACCATATATTTT
NA	TRBD2	TRBJ2-1	TRBV11-2	CASSLASGTSSFTYNEQFF	TGTGCCAGCAGCTTAGCCTCCGGGACTAGCTCGTTTACCTACAATGAGCAGTTCTTC
NA	NA	TRBJ1-1	TRBV11-1	CASSLAITSTEAFF	TGTGCCAGCAGCTTAGCGATCACCAGCACTGAAGCTTTCTTT
NA	NA	TRBJ2-3	TRBV28	CASHQRAPDTQYF	TGTGCCAGCCATCAGCGGGCCCCAGATACGCAGTATTTT
NA	TRBD2	TRBJ2-1	TRBV10-3	CAITRLAGVNNEQFF	TGTGCCATCACCCGACTAGCGGGAGTTAACAATGAGCAGTTCTTC
once	NA	TRBJ2-7	TRBV7-2	CASSLSPTYEQYF	TGTGCCAGCAGCTTATCCCCGACCTACGAGCAGTACTTC
NA	NA	TRBJ2-1	TRBV6-5	CASSYPFNEQFF	TGTGCCAGCAGTTACCCATTCAATGAGCAGTTCTTC
once	NA	TRBJ1-5	TRBV19	CATTPGRVEITNQPQHF	TGTGCAACTACCCCTGGCAGGGTGGAGATCACCAATCAGCCCCAGCATTTT
once	NA	TRBJ2-1	TRBV5-6	CASSSFTRPPVDEQFF	TGTGCCAGCAGCTCCTTCACTAGACCGCCTGTCGATGAGCAGTTCTTC
NA	TRBD1	TRBJ1-4	TRBV5-1	CASSNGQGHNEKLFF	TGCGCCAGCAGCAACGGACAGGGACATAATGAAAAACTGTTTTTT
NA	NA	TRBJ2-6	TRBV7-8	CASSFPDRYGANVLTF	TGTGCCAGCAGCTTCCCCGACAGGTACGGGGCCAACGTCCTGACTTTC
once	NA	TRBJ1-2	TRBV28	CASSTSGQSYGYTF	TGTGCCAGCAGCACCTCCGGACAGAGCTATGGCTACACCTTC
NA	TRBD2	TRBJ2-3	TRBV27	CASSFLGGRNDTQYF	TGTGCCAGCAGTTTTCTGGGCGGGAGGAACGATACGCAGTATTTT
NA	TRBD2	TRBJ2-3	TRBV27	CASSPFLAGVTDTQYF	TGTGCCAGCAGTCCCTTCCTAGCGGGGGTCACAGATACGCAGTATTTT
few	NA	TRBJ1-6	TRBV6-1	CAGGAMDNSPLHF	TGTGCCGGGGGGGCGATGGATAATTCACCCCTCCACTTT
NA	NA	TRBJ2-3	TRBV9	CASSVPGTDTQYF	TGTGCCAGCAGCGTACCCGGAACAGATACGCAGTATTTT
NA	TRBD1	TRBJ1-1	TRBV6-6	CASSSYRGNTEAFF	TGTGCCAGCAGTTCGTACAGGGGGAACACTGAAGCTTTCTTT
NA	NA	TRBJ2-7	TRBV15	CATSRDAIKEWTPSYEQYF	TGTGCCACCAGCAGAGATGCGATTAAGGAGTGGACACCCTCCTACGAGCAGTACTTC
NA	NA	TRBJ1-3	TRBV7-9	CASSPQAWSSGNTIYF	TGTGCCAGCAGCCCCCAGGCGTGGAGCTCTGGAAACACCATATATTTT
NA	TRBD1	TRBJ2-5	TRBV19	CASSKRTGQTQETQYF	TGTGCCAGTAGTAAACGGACAGGTCAGACACAGGAGACCCAGTACTTC
NA	TRBD2	TRBJ2-7	TRBV25-1	CASSESASGSYEQYF	TGTGCCAGCAGTGAATCGGCTAGCGGGAGCTACGAGCAGTACTTC